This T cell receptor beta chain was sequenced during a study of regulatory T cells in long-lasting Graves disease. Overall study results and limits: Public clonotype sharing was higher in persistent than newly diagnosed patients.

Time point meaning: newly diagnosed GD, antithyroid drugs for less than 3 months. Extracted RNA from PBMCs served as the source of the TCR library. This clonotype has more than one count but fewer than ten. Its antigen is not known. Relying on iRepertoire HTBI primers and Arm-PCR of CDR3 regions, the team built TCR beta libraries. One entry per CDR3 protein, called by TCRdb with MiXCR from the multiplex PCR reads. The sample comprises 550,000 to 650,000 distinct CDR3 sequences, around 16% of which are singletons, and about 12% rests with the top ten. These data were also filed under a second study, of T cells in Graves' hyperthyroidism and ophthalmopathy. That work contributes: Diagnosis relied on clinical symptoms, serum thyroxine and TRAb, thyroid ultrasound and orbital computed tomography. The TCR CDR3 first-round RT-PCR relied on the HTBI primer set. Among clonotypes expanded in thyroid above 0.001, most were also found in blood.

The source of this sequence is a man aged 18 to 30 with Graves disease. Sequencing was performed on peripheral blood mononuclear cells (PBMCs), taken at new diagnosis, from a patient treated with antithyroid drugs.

In DNA, the CDR3 is TGTGCCAGCAGCGTGAGGGCCGAGACAGGAATGAATGAAAAACTGTTTTTT. As protein: CASSVRAETGMNEKLFF. J is TRBJ1-4 and V is TRBV7-9; possibly TRBD1 for D (6 bases). V was clipped by 5 bases and J by 5 bases, with 21 bases between them. This CDR3 region has 17 residues. Germline-derived CDR1 and CDR2 are SEHNR and FQNEAQ (reference sequence).